These 22 T cell receptor beta chains were sequenced from one sample in a study of beta chain features in type 1 diabetes. Every isolated RNA sample was fully reverse transcribed, so sequencing captured expressed TCRB transcripts. Some clones are missing from TCRdb's copy, which holds only in-frame ones; the method was immunoSEQ multiplex PCR. The sample yields 970,000 or so clones, about a sixth seen once. The sequenced sample was naive CD4+ T cells from blood. These receptors were obtained from a woman between 18 and 29 years old in good health.

This chain connects TRBV4-3 to TRBJ2-3; 8 nucleotides agree with TRBD1. Germline V lookup: CDR1 LGHNA, CDR2 YSLEER. V lost 2 bases to trimming and J lost 5 bases; unmatched junction nucleotides: 15. This CDR3 has 18 residues. The CDR3 sequence: CASSQKLQRTGSGDTQYF. DNA for the CDR3: TGCGCCAGCAGCCAAAAGCTACAACGGACAGGGTCTGGAGATACGCAGTATTTT.

This clone was detected a few times. The CDR3 coding sequence is TGTGCCAGCAGCCTCCGTTCGAGCGAGCAGTACTTC. Translating it yields CASSLRSSEQYF. This chain joins TRBV11-2 and TRBJ2-7; no clear D. The germline V gene encodes CDR1 SGHAT and CDR2 FQNNGV. V shed 5 bases and J shed 6 bases, with 11 bases lying between them. The CDR3 has 12 amino acids.

This clone has a single count. The chain joins TRBV10-3 to TRBJ2-1; perhaps TRBD1 as D (6 bases). CDR1 is ENHRY, CDR2 SYGVKD, per germline. V was clipped by 2 bases and J by 1 base, with 9 bases between them. The CDR3 covers 15 residues. In nucleotides, the CDR3 is TGTGCCATCAGTGAGGGGGGCGGGTCCTACAATGAGCAGTTCTTC. Translation: CAISEGGGSYNEQFF.

V gene TRBV5-6 combines with J gene TRBJ2-1, with 9 nucleotides matching TRBD2. The CDR3 consists of 15 residues. Trimming at V came to 1 base and at J to 7 bases, leaving 6 bases not matched to a gene. Germline CDR1 SGHDT, CDR2 YYEEEE. CDR3 DNA: TGTGCCAGCAGCTTGTTGGGTAGCGGGGGAAATGAGCAGTTCTTC. It translates to CASSLLGSGGNEQFF.

J is TRBJ2-7 and V is TRBV7-9; a weak D match, TRBD1 (5 bases). The CDR3 runs 14 residues. Germline V gene sequence: CDR1 SEHNR, CDR2 FQNEAQ (reference sequence). The V gene lost 5 bases and the J gene lost 7 bases, with 18 bases spanning the gap. CDR3 sequence reads: CASSQRTPVLEQYF. The CDR3 nucleotides are TGTGCCAGCAGCCAACGGACACCCGTGTTGGAGCAGTACTTC.

J is TRBJ1-2 and V is TRBV4-1, with TRBD1 identical over 7 bases. The CDR3 totals 16 residues. J gave up 6 bases and V 0 bases, and 10 bases lay outside the gene matches. The germline V gene encodes CDR1 MGHRA and CDR2 YSYEKL. CDR3 sequence reads: CASSQEARQGLHGYTF. Written as DNA, the CDR3 is TGCGCCAGCAGCCAAGAGGCCCGACAGGGATTGCATGGCTACACCTTC.

The J gene is TRBJ2-3, the V gene TRBV11-1; possible D gene TRBD2, 5 bases. Germline CDR1 SGHAT, CDR2 FQDESV (reference sequence). The CDR3 is 15 amino acids. V was trimmed by 4 bases and J by 2 bases, leaving 13 bases between them. The CDR3 nucleotides read TGTGCCAGCAGCTCCTTAGCGCGATCCACAGATACGCAGTATTTT. Translation gives CASSSLARSTDTQYF.

This clone was seen a few times. The chain uses TRBV11-2 and TRBJ1-3; D is perhaps TRBD1 (6 bases). V lost 4 bases, J lost 4 bases, and 14 bases lay in between. The CDR3 is made up of 15 amino acids. Germline V gene data show CDR1 as SGHAT and CDR2 as FQNNGV. CDR3 in DNA: TGTGCCAGCAGCTCCCTAGGGACAAGGGGAAACACCATATATTTT. Protein: CASSSLGTRGNTIYF.

The chain combines TRBV29-1 with TRBJ2-1, with TRBD1 matching over 8 bases. This CDR3 region has 13 residues. V lost 2 bases to trimming and J lost 8 bases; unmatched junction nucleotides: 5. In germline, CDR1 is SQVTM, CDR2 ANQGSEA. CDR3 nucleotides: TGCAGCGTTGAATCGGACAGGGAGGATGAGCAGTTCTTC. This gives the protein CSVESDREDEQFF.

The J gene is TRBJ2-1, the V gene TRBV4-3; 7 bases fit TRBD1. This CDR3 is 13 amino acids long. V was pared by 1 base and J by 8 bases, with 2 bases of the junction left unmatched. Looked up from germline, CDR1 is LGHNA and CDR2 is YSLEER. CDR3 coding DNA: TGCGCCAGCAGCCAAGGACAGGGCTATGAGCAGTTCTTC. Translating gives CASSQGQGYEQFF.

This chain uses TRBV7-3 with TRBJ2-1, with 10 bases aligning to TRBD2. The CDR3 is 14 amino acids. J was trimmed by 13 bases and V by 1 base; bases with no gene match: 7. CDR1 SGHTA and CDR2 FQGTGA come from the germline V gene. The chain's CDR3 is CASSLSGLAGAQFF. In nucleotides, the CDR3 is TGTGCCAGCAGCTTAAGCGGTCTAGCGGGAGCACAGTTCTTC.

Remarks on this clone: Germline is not matched at one junction end, which may reflect a read error. This chain connects TRBV5-1 to TRBJ2-2; maybe TRBD2 (7 bases). This CDR3 spans 15 amino acids. From germline, CDR1 is SGHRS and CDR2 YFSETQ. The CDR3 here is CASSLGGLHTGELFF. The CDR3 DNA reads as TGCGCCAGCAGTTTGGGGGGGCTCCACACCGGGGAGCTGTTTTTT.

This clone was observed a few times. This sample includes further DNA sequences coding for the same CDR3. The chain combines TRBV5-4 with TRBJ2-1; D is uncertain. V gave up 2 bases and J gave up 0 bases, with 9 bases separating them. This CDR3 is 15 amino acids long. Germline lookup yields CDR1 SGHNT and CDR2 YYREEE (reference sequence). The CDR3 bases are TGTGCCAGCAGCTTCGGGCCGAGCTCCTACAATGAGCAGTTCTTC. As protein: CASSFGPSSYNEQFF.

The table lists this clone with many counts. V and J are TRBV10-3 and TRBJ2-6; possibly TRBD1 for D (6 bases). CDR1 is ENHRY, CDR2 SYGVKD, per germline. Trimming pared 3 bases from V and 0 bases from J, leaving 15 bases between. The CDR3 runs to 18 residues. DNA for the CDR3: TGTGCCATCAGTGACAACAGGGTTTACACCTCTGGGGCCAACGTCCTGACTTTC. Its translation is CAISDNRVYTSGANVLTF.

The chain employs TRBV7-2 and TRBJ2-3, with no clear D. Trimming cost V 8 bases and J 0 bases, with 6 bases left between them. The CDR3 consists of 12 residues. Germline assignment: CDR1 SGHTA and CDR2 FQGNSA. CDR3 nucleotides: TGTGCCAGCGTCCTCAGCACAGATACGCAGTATTTT. It specifies CASVLSTDTQYF. Together with reference TRBV7-2 and TRBJ2-3, the CDR3 gives the full variable domain: GAGVSQSPSNKVTEKGKDVELRCDPISGHTALYWYRQSLGQGLEFLIYFQGNSAPDKSGLPSDRFSAERTGGSVSTLTIQRTQQEDSAVYLCASVLSTDTQYFGPGTRLTVL.

This clone was detected only a few times. CDR3 coding DNA: TGTGCCAGCAGCTTAGCGTCTGGGAACACTGAAGCTTTCTTT. It encodes CASSLASGNTEAFF. V usage is TRBV7-9 and J usage is TRBJ1-1, with no clear D. Per the germline V gene, CDR1 is SEHNR and CDR2 is FQNEAQ (reference sequence). Trimming removed 0 bases from V and 1 base from J, with 6 bases in between. The CDR3 runs to 14 residues.

This clone showed up just a few times. The V call is TRBV5-1, the J call TRBJ2-5; D uncertain. Trimming removed 4 bases from V and 4 bases from J, with 11 bases in between. CDR1 and CDR2 (germline): SGHRS, YFSETQ. The CDR3 contains 13 residues. The CDR3: CASSPGLVETQYF. The CDR3, as DNA: TGCGCCAGCAGCCCCGGGTTGGTAGAGACCCAGTACTTC.

In this sample, this clone turned up a few times. This sequence joins TRBV18 and TRBJ2-1; 7 bases map to TRBD2. This CDR3 has 15 residues. CDR1 and CDR2 from the germline V gene are KGHSH and LQKENI. The junction had 6 bases not matched to a gene; V was cut back by 7 bases and J by 0 bases. The CDR3 DNA sequence: TGTGCCAGCTTCGAGCGGGACCACTCCTACAATGAGCAGTTCTTC. Translation: CASFERDHSYNEQFF.

The chain links TRBV27 to TRBJ2-1; D possibly uses TRBD1 or TRBD2 (5 bases each). Between the trimmed V and J ends, which lost 5 bases and 2 bases, there was a span of 10 bases. Per germline, CDR1 MNHEY and CDR2 SMNVEV (reference sequence). This CDR3 comprises 14 residues. The CDR3 sequence: CASSTLGAYNEQFF. DNA of the CDR3: TGTGCCAGCAGTACCTTGGGGGCCTACAATGAGCAGTTCTTC.

This chain's CDR3 is CASSSRDSGANVLTF. DNA of the CDR3: TGTGCCAGTAGCTCTCGGGACTCTGGGGCCAACGTCCTGACTTTC. The chain links TRBV19 to TRBJ2-6, with a weak D call TRBD2 (5 bases). Trimming removed 6 bases at V and 0 bases at J, with 9 bases between. The CDR3 spans 15 residues. The germline V gene encodes CDR1 LNHDA and CDR2 SQIVND (reference sequence). Full variable domain (remainder filled in from reference TRBV19 and TRBJ2-6): DGGITQSPKYLFRKEGQNVTLSCEQNLNHDAMYWYRQDPGQGLRLIYYSQIVNDFQKGDIAEGYSVSREKKESFPLTVTSAQKNPTAFYLCASSSRDSGANVLTFGAGSRLTVL.

A few counts support this clone. The chain is built from TRBV29-1 and TRBJ2-1; 7 nucleotides match TRBD1. Germline CDR1 and CDR2: SQVTM and ANQGSEA. The V and J ends lost 4 bases and 12 bases, in that order; junction bases with no gene match: 15. CDR3 length: 14 residues. The CDR3 here is CSVAGTASNGGQFF. The DNA for the CDR3 is TGCAGCGTTGCTGGGACAGCGTCCAATGGGGGGCAGTTCTTC.

There are a few counts of this clone. This sequence joins TRBV4-3 and TRBJ2-2; unclear D gene. CDR1 and CDR2 (germline): LGHNA, YSLEER. The CDR3 totals 15 residues. Trimming left V 4 bases short and J 4 bases short, with 13 bases between. For the CDR3, the DNA is TGCGCCAGCAGCCTCGCGCCCAAGGCCACCGGGGAGCTGTTTTTT. It is translated as CASSLAPKATGELFF.